These T cell receptor beta chains were read from a single sample in a study of T cells after yellow fever vaccination. TCRdb independently ran MiXCR on the 5' RACE reads; one entry per CDR3 protein. The repertoire has a few hundred thousand distinct CDR3 sequences, 8.7% of them found once; the top ten carry roughly 18%. The specimen comprised PBMCs, sampled on the day of the first yellow fever vaccination. The receptor source for this set is a man aged 18 to 29 who received the YFV17D yellow fever vaccine. Both conserved end residues are part of each CDR3. A D gene is named only where the DNA matches it firmly. Clone size is given for some rows only: seen once, a few or many times, or a class if the clone is expanded.

D,V,J,size,DNA,CDR3
TRBD1,TRBV5-1,TRBJ2-7,few,TGCGCCAGCAGCCCCGGGACAGGGTTTGAAGACGAGCAGTACTTC,CASSPGTGFEDEQYF
NA,TRBV7-2,TRBJ1-6,NA,TGTGCCAGCAGCTTATTCACAGGGCATAATTCACCCCTCCACTTT,CASSLFTGHNSPLHF
NA,TRBV10-3,TRBJ2-3,few,TGTGCCATCAGTGCCACGACTAGTTCAGATACGCAGTATTTT,CAISATTSSDTQYF
NA,TRBV20-1,TRBJ1-1,NA,TGCAGTGCTAGAGTTGGGGGGCTGGACACTGAAGCTTTCTTT,CSARVGGLDTEAFF
TRBD1,TRBV25-1,TRBJ2-1,few,TGTGCCAGCAGTGTGGCCGCCGCCAGGGACAGGAGCTCCTACAATGAGCAGTTCTTC,CASSVAAARDRSSYNEQFF
TRBD1,TRBV7-8,TRBJ2-7,NA,TGTGCCAGCAGCCCGGCAGGGGGCTGGTACGAGCAGTACTTC,CASSPAGGWYEQYF
NA,TRBV4-1,TRBJ1-5,NA,TGCGCCAGCAGCCAAGTACAAGGCCCAGGGGCCAATCAGCCCCAGCATTTT,CASSQVQGPGANQPQHF
TRBD2,TRBV7-3,TRBJ2-3,few,TGTGCCAGCAGACCTAGCGGGGGGCGGACAGATACGCAGTATTTT,CASRPSGGRTDTQYF
TRBD1,TRBV4-1,TRBJ1-1,NA,TGCGCCAGCAGCCAAACCGCCCTCACAGGGGTGAACACTGAAGCTTTCTTT,CASSQTALTGVNTEAFF
NA,TRBV6-5,TRBJ1-1,many,TGTGCCAGCAGCAAAGGGGGCACTGAAGCTTTCTTT,CASSKGGTEAFF
TRBD1,TRBV15,TRBJ2-4,NA,TGTGCCACCAGCGGGGACAGGGGCCGTGGGTTGTTAGCCAAAAACATTCAGTACTTC,CATSGDRGRGLLAKNIQYF
TRBD1,TRBV28,TRBJ1-6,NA,TGTGCCAGCAGATTACAGGGGGATTCACCCCTCCACTTT,CASRLQGDSPLHF
TRBD2,TRBV7-9,TRBJ2-7,few,TGTGCCAGCCACCCGGCGGGAGGGAACTCCTACGAGCAGTACTTC,CASHPAGGNSYEQYF
TRBD1,TRBV29-1,TRBJ2-7,few,TGCAGCGCCGGGACAGGGACTTACGAGCAGTACTTC,CSAGTGTYEQYF
NA,TRBV4-3,TRBJ1-4,NA,TGCGCCAGCAGCCAAGAGGAGGGATGGGAAAAACTGTTTTTT,CASSQEEGWEKLFF
NA,TRBV7-9,TRBJ2-5,NA,TGTGCCAGCAGCTTAGCCGGGGCCGAAGAGACCCAGTACTTC,CASSLAGAEETQYF
NA,TRBV7-9,TRBJ2-1,NA,TGTGCCAGCAGCTCTTTCTTGGTCGGGGGTGAGCAGTTCTTC,CASSSFLVGGEQFF
NA,TRBV9,TRBJ2-2,NA,TGTGCCAGCAGCAATGAGGGGTGGTCCGGGGAGCTGTTTTTT,CASSNEGWSGELFF
NA,TRBV6-2/TRBV6-3,TRBJ2-1,few,TGTGCCAGCATGAAGAACACAGGGTACAATGAGCAGTTCTTC,CASMKNTGYNEQFF
NA,TRBV6-5,TRBJ2-4,many,TGTGCCAGCAAAGACCTACTAGTAGCCAAAAACATTCAGTACTTC,CASKDLLVAKNIQYF
NA,TRBV20-1,TRBJ1-5,NA,TGCAGTGCTAGCGTACGGGGGCGCGGGTTTCAGCCCCAGCATTTT,CSASVRGRGFQPQHF
TRBD1,TRBV5-1,TRBJ2-7,many,TGCGCCAGCAACGGACAGGGCGTCTCCTACGAGCAGTACTTC,CASNGQGVSYEQYF
NA,TRBV7-2,TRBJ2-7,NA,TGTGCCAGCAGCTTAGCCCCCAGGGTCTACGAGCAGTACTTC,CASSLAPRVYEQYF
NA,TRBV6-1,TRBJ1-6,few,TGTGCCAGCAGTGAGGGGGCTGATTCACCCCTCCACTTT,CASSEGADSPLHF
TRBD1,TRBV12-3/TRBV12-4,TRBJ1-5,NA,TGTGCCAGCAGCTCTAACGGAGGGGGCCAGGGACAGCCCCAGCATTTT,CASSSNGGGQGQPQHF
TRBD2,TRBV7-2,TRBJ2-5,NA,TGTGCCAGCAGTCACTCTCTCAGGGGACTAGGCGAAGAGACCCAGTACTTC,CASSHSLRGLGEETQYF
NA,TRBV6-1,TRBJ2-5,few,TGTGCCAGCAGTCCCTTGGGACACCAGGTGGGAGAGACCCAGTACTTC,CASSPLGHQVGETQYF
NA,TRBV25-1,TRBJ2-7,NA,TGTGCCAGCAGTGACCAGGGCTCCTCCTACGAGCAGTACTTC,CASSDQGSSYEQYF
NA,TRBV28,TRBJ2-5,NA,TGTGCCAGCAGCCCCCGGAGGGGGGGACCCCAAGAGACCCAGTACTTC,CASSPRRGGPQETQYF
NA,TRBV12-3/TRBV12-4,TRBJ1-5,NA,TGTGCCAGCGGGAATCAGCCCCAGCATTTT,CASGNQPQHF
TRBD1,TRBV5-5,TRBJ2-1,many,TGTGCCAGCAGTACAAGACAGGGGGCCAATGAGCAGTTCTTC,CASSTRQGANEQFF
TRBD2,TRBV27,TRBJ2-2,NA,TGTGCCGGCAGTTATAGCGGGGGGGCTGCCGGGGAGCTGTTTTTT,CAGSYSGGAAGELFF
NA,TRBV27,TRBJ2-2,NA,TGTGCCAGCACTAAACGGGGGAGAAACACCGGGGAGCTGTTTTTT,CASTKRGRNTGELFF
NA,TRBV20-1,TRBJ2-1,NA,TGCAGTGCACCCGGGCCGGGGAATGAGCAGTTCTTC,CSAPGPGNEQFF
NA,TRBV9,TRBJ1-2,NA,TGTGCCAGCAGCGTAGGCCTCATTGGGGGCTGGGGCTACACCTTC,CASSVGLIGGWGYTF
NA,TRBV20-1,TRBJ2-4,NA,TGCAGTGCTAGCCGGCAGGGAAGGGACATTCAGTACTTC,CSASRQGRDIQYF
NA,TRBV10-1,TRBJ2-3,many,TGCGCCGCCGCGGAGAACAGGGAGCGGGATACGCAGTATTTT,CAAAENRERDTQYF
NA,TRBV4-1,TRBJ1-1,NA,TGCGCCACCAACGGAGGGGCTGACACTGAAGCTTTCTTT,CATNGGADTEAFF
NA,TRBV7-2,TRBJ2-1,many,TGTGCCAGCAGCACCCCCCACTACAATGAGCAGTTCTTC,CASSTPHYNEQFF
NA,TRBV20-1,TRBJ2-3,NA,TGCAGTGCCAGGGGTGACGATACGCAGTATTTT,CSARGDDTQYF
TRBD2,TRBV14,TRBJ2-2,few,TGTGCCAGCAGCCCCTCGGGAGGCGGGGAGCTGTTTTTT,CASSPSGGGELFF
NA,TRBV20-1,TRBJ1-2,few,TGCAGTGCCCCCCCTCCGGGGGGCGCCGGCTACACCTTC,CSAPPPGGAGYTF
NA,TRBV5-1,TRBJ1-6,many,TGCGCCAGCAGCTTGGGGGGGCTCGGGTCACCCCTCCACTTT,CASSLGGLGSPLHF
TRBD2,TRBV5-1,TRBJ2-7,few,TGCGCCAGCAGCTTGCAGACTAGCGGGGGAACCTACGAGCAGTACTTC,CASSLQTSGGTYEQYF